This T cell receptor beta chain was sequenced for a study of blood T cell repertoires in COVID-19. Original handling: Estimation of nucleated cell counts was performed using reference gene primer amplification. Clones were sequenced by immunoSEQ multiplex PCR, and TCRdb holds only the in-frame ones, with some missing. The V and J calls and the clone size are those of that table, but D and trimming were determined from the DNA. Of under 300,000 clones listed, approximately 90% are singletons. The count of this clone is one. V was cut by 5 bases and J by 6 bases, with 11 bases left in between. This CDR3 region has 14 residues. Germline values: CDR1 SNHLY, CDR2 FYNNEI.

The TCR originated in a woman in her 30s with acute COVID-19. This chain links TRBV2 with TRBJ1-6; no definite D call. Sequenced material: PBMCs or T cells enriched from blood (not recorded which). CDR3 bases: TGTGCCAGCAGTCCCCCGGGTCTTAATTCACCCCTCCACTTT. It translates to CASSPPGLNSPLHF.